This paragraph covers one TCR beta chain sequence. This entry belongs to a study of blood T cell repertoires in COVID-19. Study-wide background: In Cohort 3, a recovered donor had either two negative PCRs, clearance, or symptom resolution. Both acute and convalescent COVID-19 samples were obtained from the United States, Italy and Spain. T cells, B-cell-depleted T cells, or PBMCs provided the cDNA or gDNA that served as material.

In assigning cohorts, the study relied on participant-reported clinical history. The V and J ends lost 11 bases and 2 bases, in that order; junction bases with no gene match: 10. The CDR3 totals 15 residues. CDR1 and CDR2 (germline): LNHDA, SQIVND (reference sequence). TCRdb's table, derived via immunoSEQ multiplex PCR, lists solely in-frame clones and lacks some. The sample contains around 360,000 clones, 87% of which appear only once. Sequenced sample: PBMCs or T cells enriched from blood (not recorded which). The receptor was isolated from a man aged 40-49 years in a cohort exposed to, infected with or recovered from COVID-19 (not recorded which). The V gene is TRBV19, the J gene TRBJ1-3, with TRBD1 matching 9 bases. The CDR3 loop is CAARPGTGPGNTIYF. The DNA of the CDR3 is TGTGCCGCCCGACCCGGGACAGGGCCTGGAAACACCATATATTTT.